This T cell receptor beta chain was identified during a study of cytotoxic CD8 clonotypes in ibrutinib-treated CLL. Germline V gene data show CDR1 as SGHKS and CDR2 as YYEKEE (reference sequence). The CDR3 is 16 amino acids. V lost 4 bases and J 6 bases, leaving 20 bases between the germline ends. Sequencing used immunoSEQ multiplex PCR; TCRdb keeps in-frame clones, though not all of them. The repertoire holds about 44,000 clones, with around 70% as singletons. The receptor was isolated from a human donor with chronic lymphocytic leukemia. The rearrangement links TRBV5-5 to TRBJ1-5; D not certain. The starting material was PBMCs, obtained after 12 months of ibrutinib treatment. The CDR3 here is CASSPHPDRVSQPQHF. The CDR3 nucleotides read TGTGCCAGCAGCCCCCACCCGGATAGGGTTAGTCAGCCCCAGCATTTT.